A selection of T cell receptor beta chains follows, all from one sample in a study of blood T cells in healthy people across ages. In TCRdb, the 5' RACE reads were re-called with MiXCR into one record per CDR3 protein. Of about 670,000 distinct CDR3 sequences listed, around two fifths were seen once; the top ten hold around 30%. Sequenced sample: blood. Source of these receptors: a man older than 75 in good health. Both conserved end residues are part of each CDR3. A D gene is named only where the DNA matches it firmly. Clone size is shown for a subset of rows, as once, few, many or a class of expanded clone.

TRBJ2-7 once TRBD2 TRBV28 CASSRGGVETRYF TGTGCCAGCAGCCGCGGGGGGGTGGAGACCCGGTACTTC
TRBJ2-1 few NA TRBV29-1 CSVGTSYSSYNEQFF TGCAGCGTTGGGACTTCCTACAGCTCCTACAATGAGCAGTTCTTC
TRBJ2-5 NA NA TRBV9 CASSKSGQETQYF TGTGCCAGCAGCAAGTCCGGACAAGAGACCCAGTACTTC
TRBJ1-4 few TRBD1 TRBV12-3/TRBV12-4 CASSVTGVREKLFF TGTGCCAGCAGCGTTACAGGGGTTCGCGAAAAACTGTTTTTT
TRBJ2-7 many NA TRBV29-1 CSFRPTYNEQYF TGCAGCTTCCGGCCCACCTACAATGAGCAGTACTTC
TRBJ1-5 many NA TRBV6-5 CASSRQANQPQHF TGTGCCAGCAGTAGACAGGCTAATCAGCCCCAGCATTTT
TRBJ2-7 few NA TRBV29-1 CSALLGISAYEQYF TGCAGCGCTTTACTAGGGATCTCCGCCTACGAGCAGTACTTC
TRBJ2-3 few TRBD2 TRBV27 CASRLAGRVADTQYF TGTGCCAGCAGACTAGCGGGACGGGTCGCAGATACGCAGTATTTT
TRBJ1-2 NA NA TRBV7-9 CASSVVGDGYTF TGTGCCAGCAGCGTGGTGGGGGATGGCTACACCTTC
TRBJ2-4 NA TRBD1 TRBV20-1 CSARTGDIQYF TGCAGTGCCAGGACAGGGGACATTCAGTACTTC
TRBJ2-7 few TRBD2 TRBV20-1 CSAAAPSSGGAYEQYF TGCAGTGCGGCCGCCCCCTCTAGCGGGGGGGCGTACGAGCAGTACTTC
TRBJ1-2 few NA TRBV6-2/TRBV6-3 CASTATGRVDYGYTF TGTGCCAGCACCGCCACTGGAAGGGTCGACTATGGCTACACCTTC